This is a list of T cell receptor beta chains from one sample in a study of T cell repertoires in cytomegalovirus infection. These receptors are not linked to any known antigen. TCRdb passed the reads through MiXCR, listing each CDR3 protein once. The top ten clones hold around a sixth of a sample with around 540,000 distinct CDR3 sequences, around 30% of them seen once. Here the sequenced sample was cultured PBMCs, taken from culture after CMV antigen stimulation. The receptors were sampled from a human donor in good health (CMV status not recorded). Some clones in this sample may be carry-over from other donors' samples. The CDR3 runs from the conserved cysteine through the conserved F or W. The D gene is left open where the match is weak. Clone size is shown for a subset of rows, as once, few, many or a class of expanded clone.

abundance: NA; d_gene: TRBD2; v_gene: TRBV7-8; j_gene: TRBJ2-3; CDR3nt: TGTGCCAGCAGCTTAGGCCCAGCGGGAGATAGTGTTACGCAGTATTTT; CDR3aa: CASSLGPAGDSVTQYF
abundance: NA; d_gene: NA; v_gene: TRBV12-3/TRBV12-4; j_gene: TRBJ2-3; CDR3nt: TGTGCCATCCAAGGGGACGGACAAAGCACAGATACGCAGTATTTT; CDR3aa: CAIQGDGQSTDTQYF
abundance: many; d_gene: NA; v_gene: TRBV7-2; j_gene: TRBJ2-5; CDR3nt: TGTGCCAGCAGCTCCCGCCGGGTAGCCCTCCAAGAGACCCAGTACTTC; CDR3aa: CASSSRRVALQETQYF
abundance: NA; d_gene: NA; v_gene: TRBV6-8; j_gene: TRBJ1-2; CDR3nt: TGTGCCAGCAGTTCCCGCGGGATCCCCGGCGACTATGGCTACACCTTC; CDR3aa: CASSSRGIPGDYGYTF
abundance: NA; d_gene: NA; v_gene: TRBV5-1; j_gene: TRBJ2-1; CDR3nt: TGCGCCAGCACCATGGTCGGGGACCGCAATTTGTTCTTC; CDR3aa: CASTMVGDRNLFF
abundance: NA; d_gene: NA; v_gene: TRBV12-3/TRBV12-4; j_gene: TRBJ1-6; CDR3nt: TGTGCCAGCAGTTCCGATCAGCCACCCCTCCACTTT; CDR3aa: CASSSDQPPLHF
abundance: NA; d_gene: TRBD2; v_gene: TRBV7-8; j_gene: TRBJ2-5; CDR3nt: TGTGCCAGCAGCCCCCGGGGGGGACCAGAGACCCAGTACTTC; CDR3aa: CASSPRGGPETQYF
abundance: few; d_gene: NA; v_gene: TRBV11-3; j_gene: TRBJ2-7; CDR3nt: TGTGCCAGCAGCCCAGGTTCGGGACTCCTCGCCTCCTACGAGCAGTACTTC; CDR3aa: CASSPGSGLLASYEQYF
abundance: few; d_gene: TRBD1; v_gene: TRBV6-5; j_gene: TRBJ2-5; CDR3nt: TGTGCCAGCAGTACCCGGACAGGGGGCGGGGGAGAGACCCAGTACTTC; CDR3aa: CASSTRTGGGGETQYF
abundance: NA; d_gene: TRBD1; v_gene: TRBV20-1; j_gene: TRBJ1-1; CDR3nt: TGCAGTGCTAGAGGATTACCGTACAGGGGAGGTGGCACTGAAGCTTTCTTT; CDR3aa: CSARGLPYRGGGTEAFF
abundance: NA; d_gene: NA; v_gene: TRBV7-9; j_gene: TRBJ2-1; CDR3nt: TGTGCCAGCAGGGGCGAGATGGGAGTGGCCTACAATGAGCAGTTCTTC; CDR3aa: CASRGEMGVAYNEQFF
abundance: NA; d_gene: TRBD2; v_gene: TRBV29-1; j_gene: TRBJ2-3; CDR3nt: TGCAGCGTCACTAGCGGGAACACAGATACGCAGTATTTT; CDR3aa: CSVTSGNTDTQYF
abundance: few; d_gene: NA; v_gene: TRBV2; j_gene: TRBJ2-3; CDR3nt: TGTGCCAGCATCCAGGGGGAGAGCGGGAGCCAGTATTTT; CDR3aa: CASIQGESGSQYF
abundance: NA; d_gene: NA; v_gene: TRBV6-6; j_gene: TRBJ2-3; CDR3nt: TGTGCCAGCAACGCGGGACTGGGAGATACGCAGTATTTT; CDR3aa: CASNAGLGDTQYF
abundance: NA; d_gene: NA; v_gene: TRBV2; j_gene: TRBJ2-5; CDR3nt: TGTGCCAGCAGTGATGTCACTAGCCGAACCATACAAGAGACCCAGTACTTC; CDR3aa: CASSDVTSRTIQETQYF
abundance: once; d_gene: NA; v_gene: TRBV5-5; j_gene: TRBJ1-1; CDR3nt: TGTGCCAGCAGCTTACAGGGATCGGTCGTAACATCTGAAGCTTTCTTT; CDR3aa: CASSLQGSVVTSEAFF
abundance: NA; d_gene: NA; v_gene: TRBV5-3; j_gene: TRBJ1-2; CDR3nt: TGTGCCAGCAGCAGACAGGATCTCTATGGCTACACCTTC; CDR3aa: CASSRQDLYGYTF
abundance: few; d_gene: TRBD1; v_gene: TRBV12-3/TRBV12-4; j_gene: TRBJ2-4; CDR3nt: TGTGCCAGCAGTCACAACATCCGACAGGGGTTCCGACCCTTAGCCAAAAACATTCAGTACTTC; CDR3aa: CASSHNIRQGFRPLAKNIQYF
abundance: NA; d_gene: TRBD2; v_gene: TRBV30; j_gene: TRBJ2-2; CDR3nt: TGTGCCTCCCACCGAGGACTAGCTATGACCACCGGGGAGCTGTTTTTT; CDR3aa: CASHRGLAMTTGELFF
abundance: NA; d_gene: TRBD2; v_gene: TRBV7-7; j_gene: TRBJ2-4; CDR3nt: TGTGCTAGCAGTCCACTCAGTACCAGGACTAGCGGGATCTCGGCCAAAAACATTCAGTACTTC; CDR3aa: CASSPLSTRTSGISAKNIQYF
abundance: NA; d_gene: TRBD2; v_gene: TRBV6-2/TRBV6-3; j_gene: TRBJ2-2; CDR3nt: TGTGCCAGCACCCACTCCGGGACTAGCGGGAGGCAGGAGCTGTTTTTT; CDR3aa: CASTHSGTSGRQELFF
abundance: NA; d_gene: NA; v_gene: TRBV18; j_gene: TRBJ2-1; CDR3nt: TGTGCCAGCTCATCAGGTATAGACAATGAGCAGTTCTTC; CDR3aa: CASSSGIDNEQFF
abundance: few; d_gene: TRBD1; v_gene: TRBV12-3/TRBV12-4; j_gene: TRBJ1-5; CDR3nt: TGTGCCAGCAGTTCCCGGGACAGCTCAAATCAGCCCCAGCATTTT; CDR3aa: CASSSRDSSNQPQHF
abundance: many; d_gene: NA; v_gene: TRBV7-2; j_gene: TRBJ2-3; CDR3nt: TGTGCCAGCAGCCAATATAGCACAGATACGCAGTATTTT; CDR3aa: CASSQYSTDTQYF
abundance: few; d_gene: NA; v_gene: TRBV6-2/TRBV6-3; j_gene: TRBJ1-5; CDR3nt: TGTGCCAGCAGTTTTTCGGACGGACGCGGGCCCCAGCATTTT; CDR3aa: CASSFSDGRGPQHF
abundance: NA; d_gene: NA; v_gene: TRBV18; j_gene: TRBJ2-5; CDR3nt: TGTGCCAGCTCACCGGACAGCCAAGAGACCCAGTACTTC; CDR3aa: CASSPDSQETQYF
abundance: few; d_gene: NA; v_gene: TRBV28; j_gene: TRBJ2-2; CDR3nt: TGTGCCAGCAGCCGACATAGCGGACCTAACACCGGGGAGCTGTTTTTT; CDR3aa: CASSRHSGPNTGELFF
abundance: NA; d_gene: TRBD1; v_gene: TRBV7-6; j_gene: TRBJ1-1; CDR3nt: TGTGCCAGCAGCTTAATGTCCGGGACAGTGAACACTGAAGCTTTCTTT; CDR3aa: CASSLMSGTVNTEAFF
abundance: NA; d_gene: NA; v_gene: TRBV20-1; j_gene: TRBJ1-5; CDR3nt: TGCAGTGTCGGACAGAACAATCAGCCCCAGCATTTT; CDR3aa: CSVGQNNQPQHF